This is a list of T cell receptor beta chains from one sample in a study of cytomegalovirus exposure and HLA in healthy donors. Sequencing was performed with immunoSEQ multiplex PCR; in TCRdb, only in-frame clones are kept and a portion is missing. This table holds hundreds of thousands of clones, roughly 80% found once. The sample comprised PBMCs. These receptors originate from a man aged 40-55 years in good health and CMV-seronegative. Both conserved end residues are part of each CDR3. D genes are given only for firm matches. Size tells how often a clone was seen (once, few, many) or the class of an expanded clone, and some rows leave it out.

V gene	D gene	CDR3 length	J gene	clone size	CDR3 DNA	CDR3 protein
TRBV10-3	-	19	TRBJ2-3	-	TGTGCCATCAGTGAGAAGAGGGGTCGGGGGGCCACGGGCACAGATACGCAGTATTTT	CAISEKRGRGATGTDTQYF
TRBV6-1	TRBD1	14	TRBJ2-7	-	TGTGCCAGCAGTCTCGGGACAGCAATCTACGAGCAGTACTTC	CASSLGTAIYEQYF
TRBV9	TRBD1	15	TRBJ1-2	-	TGTGCCAGCAGCCCCTGGGACAGTCCTAACTATGGCTACACCTTC	CASSPWDSPNYGYTF
TRBV28	-	15	TRBJ1-2	-	TGTGCCAGCAGTTTGACAGTCCCCTCTAACTATGGCTACACCTTC	CASSLTVPSNYGYTF
TRBV19	-	16	TRBJ2-7	-	TGTGCCAGTAGTAGAGGAGGGAAGCGTCTGTATAACGAGCAGTACTTC	CASSRGGKRLYNEQYF
TRBV5-1	-	16	TRBJ2-3	-	TGCGCCAGCAGCTTGGCGGAGCGTAGTGGAGCAGATACGCAGTATTTT	CASSLAERSGADTQYF
TRBV28	TRBD2	15	TRBJ2-1	-	TGTGCCAGCAGTTTAGGCCTAGCGGGAGTAGGGGAGCAGTTCTTC	CASSLGLAGVGEQFF
TRBV5-4	-	14	TRBJ1-1	-	TGTGCCAGCAGCTTGGAAGCCAGGGGCACTGAAGCTTTCTTT	CASSLEARGTEAFF
TRBV5-1	TRBD1	19	TRBJ2-2	-	TGCGCCAGCAGCTCCAAGAACCCCGGGACAGCTTTTGGCACCGGGGAGCTGTTTTTT	CASSSKNPGTAFGTGELFF
TRBV5-1	-	13	TRBJ2-7	-	TGCGCCAGCAGCTACGACAGTACCTACGAGCAGTACTTC	CASSYDSTYEQYF
TRBV5-6	-	13	TRBJ1-5	-	TGTGCCAGCAGCATAGGACAGAATCAGCCCCAGCATTTT	CASSIGQNQPQHF
TRBV19	-	15	TRBJ2-1	few	TGTGCCAGCACTCCGGGACTCCGCCGCAGCAATGAGCAGTTCTTC	CASTPGLRRSNEQFF
TRBV27	-	18	TRBJ2-6	-	TGTGCCAGCAGTTTTTTAAGTCCCCCGGCGGATGGGGCCAACGTCCTGACTTTC	CASSFLSPPADGANVLTF
TRBV5-1	TRBD1	13	TRBJ1-4	few	TGCGCCAGCAGCGCTACCGGGACAGGGCATCTGTTTTTT	CASSATGTGHLFF
TRBV4-1	TRBD1	16	TRBJ1-1	-	TGCGCCAGCAGCCCCCTACAGGGGGCAGGGGGCACTGAAGCTTTCTTT	CASSPLQGAGGTEAFF
TRBV11-2	-	14	TRBJ1-1	once	TGTGCCAGCAGAGCCGGGAGCCTCAACACTGAAGCTTTCTTT	CASRAGSLNTEAFF
TRBV18	TRBD2	18	TRBJ2-7	-	TGTGCCAGCTCGGCACGACAGCTTCGGACTAGCGGGGCCTACGAGCAGTACTTC	CASSARQLRTSGAYEQYF
TRBV5-4	TRBD2	15	TRBJ2-7	once	TGTGCCAGCACCCCGAGGACTAGCGGGGACTACGAGCAGTACTTC	CASTPRTSGDYEQYF
TRBV18	TRBD1	15	TRBJ1-1	few	TGTGCCAGCTCACCATCGGGACAGGGATCCGCTGAAGCTTTCTTT	CASSPSGQGSAEAFF
TRBV10-3	-	15	TRBJ1-1	-	TGTGCCATCAGTGAGTCAGGGGGACGCGACACTGAAGCTTTCTTT	CAISESGGRDTEAFF
TRBV9	TRBD2	15	TRBJ2-1	once	TGTGCCAGCAGCGTAGTCGCGGGAGGGCCCAACGAGCAGTTCTTC	CASSVVAGGPNEQFF
TRBV10-1	TRBD2	16	TRBJ2-1	-	TGCGCCAGCAGTGAGTCAGGGACTAGAGAATACAATGAGCAGTTCTTC	CASSESGTREYNEQFF
TRBV7-9	-	13	TRBJ2-3	-	TGTGCCAGCAGCCTCCCGACTTCAGATACGCAGTATTTT	CASSLPTSDTQYF
TRBV30	TRBD2	14	TRBJ2-3	once	TGTGCCTGGAGTGTACGCGGGAGTCCGGTAGCGCAGTATTTT	CAWSVRGSPVAQYF
TRBV7-9	-	15	TRBJ1-4	-	TGTGCCAGCAGCTCCACGACAGCAACTAATGAAAAACTGTTTTTT	CASSSTTATNEKLFF
TRBV6-4	TRBD2	15	TRBJ2-1	-	TGTGCCAGCAGTGCGGAGCGGGGGGGTTTCAATGAGCAGTTCTTC	CASSAERGGFNEQFF
TRBV19	-	13	TRBJ1-1	-	TGTGCCAGTATAAGAGAGGTTGGTACTGAAGCTTTCTTT	CASIREVGTEAFF
TRBV30	-	13	TRBJ2-2	-	TGTGCCTGGACGGGGATTAATCTCGGGGAGCTGTTTTTT	CAWTGINLGELFF
TRBV9	TRBD1	16	TRBJ1-1	-	TGTGCCAGCAGCGTAGCTGGGACAGGGGGCAACACTGAAGCTTTCTTT	CASSVAGTGGNTEAFF